A selection of T cell receptor beta chains follows, all from one sample in a study of tumor and adjacent non-tumor tissue in lung cancer. TCRdb itself ran the multiplex PCR reads through MiXCR, one entry per CDR3 protein. This sample yields some 71,000 distinct CDR3 sequences, of which 72% are seen a single time; around 9.5% belongs to the top ten. The sequencing input was lung tumor tissue. The receptors were gathered from a woman between 40 and 55 years old with non-small cell lung cancer. The CDR3 runs from the conserved cysteine through the conserved F or W. The order of the fields is V gene, J gene, clone size, D gene, CDR3 protein, CDR3 DNA. D genes are given only for firm matches. Size tells how often a clone was seen (once, few, many) or the class of an expanded clone, and some rows leave it out.

V: TRBV28
J: TRBJ2-2
size: NA
D: NA
CDR3: CASSYGTETGELLF
DNA: TGTGCCAGCAGTTACGGGACTGAGACCGGGGAGCTGTTATTT

V: TRBV28
J: TRBJ1-2
size: NA
D: NA
CDR3: CVNSRSYGYTF
DNA: TGTGTCAACAGCCGAAGCTATGGCTACACCTTC

V: TRBV11-2
J: TRBJ2-1
size: NA
D: TRBD2
CDR3: CASRLLAGGLYIEQFF
DNA: TGTGCCAGCAGATTACTAGCGGGGGGGCTCTACATTGAGCAGTTCTTC

V: TRBV2
J: TRBJ2-1
size: NA
D: TRBD2
CDR3: CASSQRRAGVGNEQFF
DNA: TGTGCCAGCAGCCAGCGTCGGGCGGGAGTCGGTAATGAGCAGTTCTTC

V: TRBV6-5
J: TRBJ1-5
size: NA
D: NA
CDR3: CASSYTTGAGQPQHF
DNA: TGTGCCAGCAGTTACACTACGGGAGCCGGTCAGCCCCAGCATTTT

V: TRBV6-2/TRBV6-3
J: TRBJ2-7
size: NA
D: NA
CDR3: CASSYGRWPGVQF
DNA: TGTGCCAGCAGTTACGGACGGTGGCCGGGGGTCCAATTC

V: TRBV7-2
J: TRBJ2-5
size: few
D: NA
CDR3: CASSPPPVGKTQYF
DNA: TGTGCCAGCAGCCCCCCGCCAGTGGGTAAGACCCAGTACTTC

V: TRBV11-1
J: TRBJ2-5
size: NA
D: NA
CDR3: CASNLNAGAVETQYF
DNA: TGTGCCAGTAACCTTAACGCCGGGGCAGTGGAGACCCAATACTTC

V: TRBV20-1
J: TRBJ2-3
size: NA
D: NA
CDR3: CSVSDPTGPTDTQYF
DNA: TGCAGTGTTAGTGATCCAACAGGACCCACAGATACGCAGTATTTT

V: TRBV4-2
J: TRBJ2-3
size: many
D: TRBD2
CDR3: CASSQDVQRGFPDTQYF
DNA: TGTGCCAGCAGCCAAGATGTACAGCGGGGGTTCCCAGATACGCAGTATTTT

V: TRBV7-9
J: TRBJ2-7
size: NA
D: TRBD1
CDR3: CASSLVVQGGTYEQYF
DNA: TGTGCCAGCAGTTTAGTCGTACAGGGGGGAACCTACGAGCAGTACTTC

V: TRBV12-3/TRBV12-4
J: TRBJ2-4
size: NA
D: NA
CDR3: CASSLQGAKNSQYF
DNA: TGTGCCAGCAGTTTACAGGGAGCCAAAAACAGTCAGTACTTC

V: TRBV6-5
J: TRBJ2-3
size: NA
D: TRBD2
CDR3: CASCYSHTSGTDTQYF
DNA: TGTGCCAGCTGTTACTCTCATACTAGCGGCACAGATACGCAGTATTTT

V: TRBV11-2
J: TRBJ2-5
size: NA
D: NA
CDR3: CTSSFIGLQETQYF
DNA: TGTACCAGCAGCTTTATTGGGCTACAAGAGACCCAGTACTTC

V: TRBV6-5
J: TRBJ2-7
size: NA
D: TRBD2
CDR3: CASSYSSGGAYELYF
DNA: TGTGCCAGCAGTTACTCTAGCGGGGGGGCCTACGAGCTGTATTTC

V: TRBV6-2/TRBV6-3
J: TRBJ2-7
size: NA
D: NA
CDR3: CASSPEEMEFSYEQYF
DNA: TGTGCCAGCAGTCCGGAAGAGATGGAATTCTCCTACGAGCAGTACTTC

V: TRBV20-1
J: TRBJ2-7
size: NA
D: NA
CDR3: CIASAWQGNYEQYF
DNA: TGCATTGCCAGTGCCTGGCAGGGGAACTACGAGCAGTACTTC

V: TRBV11-2
J: TRBJ2-1
size: NA
D: NA
CDR3: CANSLRGSGEQFF
DNA: TGTGCCAACAGCTTACGAGGGTCTGGTGAGCAATTCTTC

V: TRBV20-1
J: TRBJ1-1
size: many
D: NA
CDR3: CSAQTVKDTEAFF
DNA: TGCAGTGCGCAGACGGTAAAGGACACTGAAGCTTTCTTT

V: TRBV30
J: TRBJ2-3
size: NA
D: NA
CDR3: CPWSVGVGGETDTQYF
DNA: TGTCCCTGGAGTGTCGGAGTAGGGGGAGAAACAGATACGCAGTATTTT

V: TRBV11-2
J: TRBJ2-5
size: NA
D: NA
CDR3: CASSLARLALGIKETQYF
DNA: TGTGCCAGCAGCTTAGCGAGGCTAGCCCTGGGAATAAAAGAGACCCAGTACTTC

V: TRBV10-3
J: TRBJ1-5
size: NA
D: NA
CDR3: CAISAKGDGNQSQHF
DNA: TGTGCCATCAGTGCCAAGGGGGATGGCAATCAGTCCCAGCATTTT

V: TRBV6-5
J: TRBJ1-3
size: NA
D: NA
CDR3: CTSSYSVRAGNTIYF
DNA: TGTACCAGCAGTTACTCGGTCAGGGCTGGAAACACCATATATTTT

V: TRBV20-1
J: TRBJ2-7
size: many
D: TRBD2
CDR3: CSAAPSGRAYEQYF
DNA: TGCAGTGCTGCCCCAAGCGGGAGGGCCTACGAGCAGTACTTC